The sequence of this T cell receptor (beta chain) was determined in a study of cytomegalovirus exposure and HLA in healthy donors. Profiling relied on immunoSEQ multiplex PCR, and the TCRdb table lists in-frame clones only, not all of them. This sample has under 100,000 clones, with 96% found just once. This CDR3 contains 13 residues. V lost 4 bases and J lost 3; bases outside the gene matches: 3. In germline, CDR1 is SGHRS, CDR2 YFSETQ. The rearrangement links TRBV5-1 to TRBJ2-7; 8 positions match TRBD2. This TCR was sampled from a young man in good health and CMV-seronegative. Source material: PBMCs. CDR3 DNA sequence: TGCGCCAGCAGCACCGGGGGGGGCTACGAGCAGTACTTC. The encoded protein is CASSTGGGYEQYF.